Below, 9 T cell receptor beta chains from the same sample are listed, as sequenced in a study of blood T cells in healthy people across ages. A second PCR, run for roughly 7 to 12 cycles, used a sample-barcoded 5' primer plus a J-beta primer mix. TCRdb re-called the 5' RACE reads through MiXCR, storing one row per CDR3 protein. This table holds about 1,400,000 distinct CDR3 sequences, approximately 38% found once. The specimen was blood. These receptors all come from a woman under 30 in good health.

For the CDR3, the DNA is TGTGCCAGCAGTGTCACTAGCGGGGTAAAGACCCAGTACTTC. Translating it yields CASSVTSGVKTQYF. The V call is TRBV12-3 or TRBV12-4, the J call TRBJ2-5, with TRBD2 identical over 10 bases. The CDR3 is made up of 14 amino acids. V lost 5 bases and J lost 6; bases outside the gene matches: 6.

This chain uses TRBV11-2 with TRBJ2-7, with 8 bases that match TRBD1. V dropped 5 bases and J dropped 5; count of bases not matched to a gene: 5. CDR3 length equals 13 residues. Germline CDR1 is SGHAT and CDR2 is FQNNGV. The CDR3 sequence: CASSVDREDEQYF. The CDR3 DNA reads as TGTGCCAGCAGCGTGGACAGGGAGGACGAGCAGTACTTC. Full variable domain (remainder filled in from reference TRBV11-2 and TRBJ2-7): EAGVAQSPRYKIIEKRQSVAFWCNPISGHATLYWYQQILGQGPKLLIQFQNNGVVDDSQLPKDRFSAERLKGVDSTLKIQPAKLEDSAVYLCASSVDREDEQYFGPGTRLTVT.

The CDR3: CASTRTDYGYTF. The CDR3 DNA reads TGTGCCAGCACCCGGACGGACTATGGCTACACCTTC. V usage is TRBV6-1 and J usage is TRBJ1-2, with D uncertain. Germline V gene lookup returns CDR1 MNHNS and CDR2 SASEGT. V was pared by 7 bases and J by 3 bases, with 9 bases between. This CDR3 region has 12 residues.

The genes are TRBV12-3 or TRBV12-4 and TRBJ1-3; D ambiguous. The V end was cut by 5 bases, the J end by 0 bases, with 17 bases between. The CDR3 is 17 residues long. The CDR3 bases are TGTGCCAGCAGTAACCTCCCCATGTCATACTCTGGAAACACCATATATTTT. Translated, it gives CASSNLPMSYSGNTIYF.

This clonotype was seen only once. The CDR3 loop reads CASSSEPTGTSSPLHF. CDR3 nucleotides: TGTGCCAGCAGTTCTGAACCGACAGGGACTAGTTCACCCCTCCACTTT. The chain has TRBV9 and TRBJ1-6, with 7 bases that match TRBD1. The CDR3 is made up of 16 amino acids. V lost 5 bases and J lost 9; bases outside the gene matches: 14. CDR1 is SGDLS, CDR2 YYNGEE, per germline.

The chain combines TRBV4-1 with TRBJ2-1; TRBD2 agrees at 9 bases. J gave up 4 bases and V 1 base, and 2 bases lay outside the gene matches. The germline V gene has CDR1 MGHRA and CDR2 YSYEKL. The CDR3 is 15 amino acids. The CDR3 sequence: CASSQGSGGYNEQFF. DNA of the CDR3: TGCGCCAGCAGCCAAGGTAGCGGGGGTTACAATGAGCAGTTCTTC.

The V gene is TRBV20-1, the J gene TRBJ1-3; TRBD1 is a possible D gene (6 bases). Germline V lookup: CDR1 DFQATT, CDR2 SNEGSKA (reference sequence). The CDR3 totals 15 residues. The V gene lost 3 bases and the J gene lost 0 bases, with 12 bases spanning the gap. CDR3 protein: CSARDSQDSGNTIYF. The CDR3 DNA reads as TGCAGTGCTAGGGACAGCCAGGACTCTGGAAACACCATATATTTT.

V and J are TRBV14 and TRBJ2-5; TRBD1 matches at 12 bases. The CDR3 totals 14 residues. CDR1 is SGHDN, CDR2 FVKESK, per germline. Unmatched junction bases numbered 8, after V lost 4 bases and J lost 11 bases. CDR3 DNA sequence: TGTGCCAGCAGCCCGGGACAGGGGGCCTATCGGCAGTACTTC. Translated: CASSPGQGAYRQYF.

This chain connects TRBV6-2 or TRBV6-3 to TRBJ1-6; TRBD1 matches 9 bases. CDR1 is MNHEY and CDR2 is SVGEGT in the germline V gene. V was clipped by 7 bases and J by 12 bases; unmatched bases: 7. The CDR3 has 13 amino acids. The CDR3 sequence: CASTGQGWEPLHF. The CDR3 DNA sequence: TGTGCCAGCACCGGACAGGGGTGGGAACCCCTCCACTTT.